A selection of T cell receptor beta chains follows, all from one sample in a study of beta chain features in type 1 diabetes. Generated by immunoSEQ multiplex PCR, the TCRdb table keeps only in-frame clones and is missing some. The data show around 26,000 clones, over 65% seen once. Sequenced: stem cell memory CD4+ T cells from blood. The receptor source for this set is a woman in her 40s with type 1 diabetes. CDR3s include the opening cysteine and the closing phenylalanine or tryptophan. Each record gives: J gene, V gene, clone size, D gene, CDR3 DNA, CDR3 protein. A D gene is named only where the DNA matches it firmly. Not every row has a clone size; where given, it reads once, few, many or a size class.

TRBJ1-4 TRBV28 NA NA TGTGCCAGCAGTCTTGCAACTAATGAAAAACTGTTTTTT CASSLATNEKLFF
TRBJ1-1 TRBV30 NA TRBD1 TGTGCCTGGAGTCGACAGGGGGCCGCTTTCTTT CAWSRQGAAFF
TRBJ2-7 TRBV11-3 NA NA TGTGCCAGCAGCTTAATCGGACAGTCTCACGAGCAGTACTTC CASSLIGQSHEQYF
TRBJ2-3 TRBV4-1 NA NA TGCGCCAGCAGCCAAGATCTGCCCAATCTAGCAGATACGCAGTATTTT CASSQDLPNLADTQYF
TRBJ2-3 TRBV7-2 once TRBD1 TGTGCCAGCAGCTTAGCCGGACAGGGGGCGGCGGATACGCAGTATTTT CASSLAGQGAADTQYF
TRBJ2-7 TRBV9 NA NA TGTGCCAGCAGCGTCCAGGGTGAGTCCTACGAGCAGTACTTC CASSVQGESYEQYF
TRBJ2-1 TRBV11-3 NA NA TGTGCCAGCAGCCCGGGGAGCTCCTACAATGAGCAGTTCTTC CASSPGSSYNEQFF
TRBJ1-6 TRBV4-1 NA TRBD1 TGCGCCAGCAGCCACAGGGCCCCAACGACAGGGGGCTGGTCACCCCTCCACTTT CASSHRAPTTGGWSPLHF
TRBJ1-1 TRBV18 NA NA TGTGCCAGCTCACCAGCGGCTCTTACTGAAGCTTTCTTT CASSPAALTEAFF
TRBJ2-7 TRBV7-2 few NA TGTGCCAGCAGCTCCCGTGGTAGCACGAGATACGAGCAGTACTTC CASSSRGSTRYEQYF
TRBJ2-7 TRBV19 NA NA TGTGCCAGTAGTATTGGTCAGGGGCTCTCCTACGAGCAGTACTTC CASSIGQGLSYEQYF
TRBJ1-3 TRBV7-8 NA TRBD1 TGTGCCAGCAGCTGGACAGGGACCCTAAACACCATATATTTT CASSWTGTLNTIYF
TRBJ1-5 TRBV30 NA TRBD1 TGTGCCTGGACGGGACAGGGCAATCAGCCCCAGCATTTT CAWTGQGNQPQHF
TRBJ2-1 TRBV4-1 NA TRBD2 TGTGCCAGCAGCCAATTGGGACTAGCGGGGAATGAGCAGTTCTTC CASSQLGLAGNEQFF
TRBJ2-1 TRBV7-2 NA TRBD2 TGTGCCAGCAGCTTACAACTAGCGGGGTACAATGAGCAGTTCTTC CASSLQLAGYNEQFF
TRBJ1-1 TRBV18 NA TRBD1 TGTGCCAGCTCACCACCAGGGACAGGGGGCGCGAACACTGAAGCTTTCTTT CASSPPGTGGANTEAFF
TRBJ1-1 TRBV28 NA NA TGTGCCAGCAGTTCTCCGTTGAACACTGAAGCTTTCTTT CASSSPLNTEAFF
TRBJ2-7 TRBV6-5 NA TRBD1 TGTGCCAGCAGACCCGGGACAGGGGTGACCTACGAGCAGTACTTC CASRPGTGVTYEQYF
TRBJ1-2 TRBV11-2 NA NA TGTGCCAGCAGCTCCGTCGTTTCCTATGGCTACACCTTC CASSSVVSYGYTF
TRBJ1-2 TRBV28 NA TRBD1 TGTGCCAGCAGTTTAGGGGACAGGGGAAATGGCTACACCTTC CASSLGDRGNGYTF
TRBJ2-7 TRBV28 NA NA TGTGCCAGCAGTTTAATCGGCGGCTTATACGAGCAGTACTTC CASSLIGGLYEQYF
TRBJ2-1 TRBV4-1 few NA TGCGCCAGCAGCCAAGACTCTTACAATGAGCAGTTCTTC CASSQDSYNEQFF
TRBJ2-5 TRBV6-6 NA NA TGTGCCAGCGCTCTCTTACAGGGATACCAAGAGACCCAGTACTTC CASALLQGYQETQYF
TRBJ2-2 TRBV5-1 NA TRBD1 TGCGCCAGCAGCTCCGGGACAGGGGTCGACACCGGGGAGCTGTTTTTT CASSSGTGVDTGELFF
TRBJ2-1 TRBV19 NA TRBD2 TGTGCCAGTAGTATGGAACTAGCGGCCCACAATGAGCAGTTCTTC CASSMELAAHNEQFF
TRBJ2-1 TRBV6-6 NA TRBD2 TGTGCCAGCATCCCGCCGGGACTAGGAGACAATGAGCAGTTCTTC CASIPPGLGDNEQFF
TRBJ1-1 TRBV6-5 NA NA TGTGCCAGCAGTTACCTCGGGGGAAGGGTTTTCTTT CASSYLGGRVFF
TRBJ2-2 TRBV9 NA TRBD2 TGTGCCAGCAGCGCCGCTAGCGGACTTGGGGCCGGGGAGCTGTTTTTT CASSAASGLGAGELFF
TRBJ1-1 TRBV5-1 NA NA TGCGCCAGCACGGCAGGAAGCCCCAACACTGAAGCTTTCTTT CASTAGSPNTEAFF
TRBJ2-7 TRBV6-5 few NA TGTGCCAGCAGTTCGTCTCAGCGCGGGGACGAGCAGTACTTC CASSSSQRGDEQYF
TRBJ2-1 TRBV5-1 NA NA TGCGCCAGCAGTGGAGGCTCGAGCTCCTACAATGAGCAGTTCTTC CASSGGSSSYNEQFF
TRBJ1-3 TRBV19 NA NA TGTGCCAGTCGCAGGGGCAGTTCTGGAAACACCATATATTTT CASRRGSSGNTIYF
TRBJ2-2 TRBV2 NA NA TGTGCCAGCAGTGAATCTGCTACCTTCGGGGAGCTGTTTTTT CASSESATFGELFF
TRBJ1-4 TRBV6-5 few NA TGTGCCAGCAGTTACCCTAAAGGGGATGAAAAACTGTTTTTT CASSYPKGDEKLFF
TRBJ1-1 TRBV7-9 NA TRBD1 TGTGCCAGCAGCAACCAGGGGGACACTGAAGCTTTCTTT CASSNQGDTEAFF
TRBJ1-1 TRBV5-8 few TRBD1 TGTGCCAGCAGCTCCACACCGGGACAGGGAGAAACTGAAGCTTTCTTT CASSSTPGQGETEAFF
TRBJ1-2 TRBV23-1 NA NA TGCGCCAGCAGTCGACGACTTGATGGCTACACCTTC CASSRRLDGYTF
TRBJ2-7 TRBV5-6 few TRBD2 TGTGCCAGCAACGTACTCAGCGGGGGCCAAGACGAGCAGTACTTC CASNVLSGGQDEQYF
TRBJ2-7 TRBV6-5 NA TRBD2 TGTGCCAGCAGGTCCCCGGGACTAGCGTCGGGCGAGCAGTACTTC CASRSPGLASGEQYF
TRBJ2-2 TRBV7-9 NA TRBD2 TGTGCCAGCAGCTTAACAGCGGGATCGACCGGGGAGCTGTTTTTT CASSLTAGSTGELFF
TRBJ2-5 TRBV28 NA TRBD1 TGTGCCAGCAGTGACCCGGGACAGGGCTCAGGGGAGACCCAGTACTTC CASSDPGQGSGETQYF